These 28 T cell receptor beta chains originate from one sample sequenced in a study of cytomegalovirus exposure and HLA in healthy donors. The PCR employed 60 Vbeta primers together with 13 Jbeta primers. Sequencing was performed with immunoSEQ multiplex PCR; in TCRdb, only in-frame clones are kept and a portion is missing. The data hold over 150,000 clones, with 70% to 80% observed a single time. Sample: PBMCs. The source of these receptors is a woman in her sixties in good health and CMV-seropositive.

This clone was seen only a few times. The chain is built from TRBV29-1 and TRBJ1-2; the D is unclear. V shed 6 bases and J shed 11 bases, with 13 bases lying between them. In germline, CDR1 is SQVTM, CDR2 ANQGSEA. The CDR3 totals 10 residues. The CDR3 region is CSVLVRTYTF. The CDR3, as DNA: TGCAGCGTCCTCGTTCGGACTTACACCTTC. The full variable domain, in which reference TRBV29-1 and TRBJ1-2 provide the parts outside the CDR3, is SAVISQKPSRDICQRGTSLTIQCQVDSQVTMMFWYRQQPGQSLTLIATANQGSEATYESGFVIDKFPISRPNLTFSTLTVSNMSPEDSSIYLCSVLVRTYTFGSGTRLTVV.

The rearrangement uses TRBV5-1 and TRBJ1-1, with 11 bases lining up with TRBD1. The V segment lost 0 bases and the J segment 8 bases; nucleotides outside the gene matches: 0. The CDR3 has 13 residues. The germline CDR1 and CDR2 sequences are SGHRS and YFSETQ. CDR3 protein: CASSLGDRGEAFF. The CDR3 DNA is TGCGCCAGCAGCTTGGGGGACAGGGGGGAAGCTTTCTTT.

This sequence joins TRBV7-9 and TRBJ2-5, with a weak D call TRBD2 (5 bases). The CDR3 totals 13 residues. The germline V and J ends were trimmed by 3 bases and 5 bases, with 10 bases remaining between them. Germline V gene lookup returns CDR1 SEHNR and CDR2 FQNEAQ (reference sequence). CDR3 in amino acids: CASSLFGKETQYF. In DNA form, the CDR3 reads TGTGCCAGCAGCTTGTTCGGGAAGGAGACCCAGTACTTC.

This clone was detected a few times. This chain connects TRBV19 to TRBJ2-5; 7 bases agree with TRBD2. V shed 0 bases and J 4 bases; nucleotides not matched to a gene: 8. This CDR3 region has 16 residues. Looked up from germline, CDR1 is LNHDA and CDR2 is SQIVND (reference sequence). CDR3 region: CASSIDEGRARETQYF. The DNA for the CDR3 is TGTGCCAGTAGTATAGATGAGGGGAGGGCGCGAGAGACCCAGTACTTC.

This chain links TRBV5-6 with TRBJ2-3, with TRBD2 matching over 7 bases. The CDR3 length is 13 residues. Germline V gene data show CDR1 as SGHDT and CDR2 as YYEEEE. V shed 5 bases, J shed 4 bases, and the junction held 4 bases outside the gene matches. This CDR3 is CASSPGGADTQYF. CDR3 DNA: TGTGCCAGCAGTCCTGGGGGGGCAGATACGCAGTATTTT.

The chain is built from TRBV12-5 and TRBJ2-3, with 7 bases lining up with TRBD2. The V gene end was trimmed by 0 bases and the J gene end by 0 bases; junction bases not matched to a gene: 3. The germline gives CDR1 LGHNT, CDR2 FRNRAP. CDR3 length equals 16 residues. The CDR3 region has the DNA TGTGCTAGTGGTTTGGTAGCGGGGCCCAGCACAGATACGCAGTATTTT. The encoded protein is CASGLVAGPSTDTQYF.

This chain uses TRBV6-4 with TRBJ2-3; weak D call: TRBD1 (8 bases). This CDR3 is built from 15 residues. The ends were cut back, 5 bases at V and 3 bases at J, with 15 bases in the middle. Germline values: CDR1 MRHNA, CDR2 SNTAGT. This CDR3 is CASSPTGEGTDTQYF. CDR3 DNA: TGTGCCAGCAGTCCGACAGGGGAGGGGACAGATACGCAGTATTTT.

The genes are TRBV5-1 and TRBJ2-3, with D perhaps TRBD1 (5 bases). V lost 2 bases and J 1 base, leaving 8 bases between the germline ends. The CDR3 is made up of 14 amino acids. The germline CDR1 and CDR2 sequences are SGHRS and YFSETQ. This chain's CDR3 is CASSFDSRTDTQYF. CDR3 nucleotide sequence: TGCGCCAGCAGCTTTGACAGTCGCACAGATACGCAGTATTTT.

The V call is TRBV7-3, the J call TRBJ1-1, with 7 bases aligning to TRBD1. Germline V CDR1 and CDR2: SGHTA, FQGTGA. V lost 5 bases, J lost 1 base, and 7 bases stayed unmatched. The CDR3 contains 15 residues. In DNA, the CDR3 is TGTGCCAGCAGCCCTCAGGGACAGCCGAACACTGAAGCTTTCTTT. The encoded protein is CASSPQGQPNTEAFF.

V usage is TRBV7-6 and J usage is TRBJ2-7; 7 nucleotides match TRBD2. Trimming took 5 bases from V and 6 from J; bases not matched to a gene: 13. The CDR3 covers 15 residues. Germline V gene data show CDR1 as SGHVS and CDR2 as FNYEAQ. CDR3 amino acids: CASSGLAGRNGEQYF. The DNA of the CDR3 is TGTGCCAGCAGCGGGCTAGCCGGGAGGAATGGCGAGCAGTACTTC.

The chain carries TRBV9 and TRBJ2-2; D call uncertain. Germline V CDR1 and CDR2: SGDLS, YYNGEE. Trimming took off 3 bases at V and 2 bases at J, with 2 bases between the two ends. The CDR3 is 12 residues long. CDR3 in DNA: TGTGCCAGCAGCGCAAACACCGGGGAGCTGTTTTTT. This gives the protein CASSANTGELFF.

The chain combines TRBV29-1 with TRBJ1-3; D is unresolved. This CDR3 has 12 residues. From germline, CDR1 is SQVTM and CDR2 ANQGSEA. Trimming shortened V by 6 bases and J by 2 bases, and 8 bases separated the two germline ends. The CDR3 DNA follows: TGCAGCGTAACAAGCGCTGGAAACACCATATATTTT. Its translation: CSVTSAGNTIYF.

This chain joins TRBV9 and TRBJ2-1; 7 bases are shared with TRBD2. The CDR3 has 18 amino acids. V was clipped by 0 bases and J by 1 base; unmatched bases: 10. In germline, CDR1 is SGDLS, CDR2 YYNGEE. CDR3 in amino acids: CASSVALGGVTSYNEQFF. The CDR3 nucleotides are TGTGCCAGCAGCGTAGCCCTTGGGGGGGTCACGTCCTACAATGAGCAGTTCTTC.

The rearrangement links TRBV11-2 to TRBJ1-2, with D unresolved. V lost 4 bases and J lost 6, with 18 bases in between. The CDR3 contains 15 residues. Germline V CDR1 and CDR2: SGHAT, FQNNGV. CDR3 DNA sequence: TGTGCCAGCAGCTCCTCCAGAGGGAGAGGGAATGGCTACACCTTC. This gives the protein CASSSSRGRGNGYTF.

V usage is TRBV19 and J usage is TRBJ2-7; a weak D match, TRBD1 (6 bases). Trimming removed 7 bases from V and 1 base from J, with 14 bases in between. In germline, CDR1 is LNHDA, CDR2 SQIVND (reference sequence). The CDR3 totals 14 residues. The CDR3 DNA follows: TGTGCCAGTACCTCAGGGGTGGGTTCCTACGAGCAGTACTTC. Translation: CASTSGVGSYEQYF.

The chain links TRBV9 to TRBJ2-1; tentatively, D is TRBD2 (7 bases). The germline V gene encodes CDR1 SGDLS and CDR2 YYNGEE. The germline V and J ends were trimmed by 4 bases and 0 bases, with 17 bases remaining between them. The CDR3 runs 17 residues. The CDR3 loop is CASSTAFAGASYNEQFF. The CDR3 nucleotides read TGTGCCAGCAGCACTGCATTTGCGGGGGCCTCCTACAATGAGCAGTTCTTC.

This clone has more than one count but fewer than ten. The CDR3 loop is CASSLSGGANNEQFF. DNA for the CDR3: TGTGCCAGCAGCCTTAGCGGGGGGGCTAACAATGAGCAGTTCTTC. This chain links TRBV7-3 with TRBJ2-1; 11 bases are shared with TRBD2. The CDR3 consists of 15 residues. The ends lost 5 bases at V and 5 bases at J; junction bases unmatched: 5. Germline lookup yields CDR1 SGHTA and CDR2 FQGTGA.

This clone was seen just once. The rearrangement joins TRBV5-1 to TRBJ2-5; D uncertain. This CDR3 is 12 amino acids long. Trimming stripped 8 bases from V and 5 bases from J, with 13 bases between. CDR1 and CDR2 (germline): SGHRS, YFSETQ. CDR3: CASIGAVETQYF. The CDR3 DNA reads as TGCGCCAGTATCGGAGCAGTTGAGACCCAGTACTTC.

In nucleotides, the CDR3 is TGTGCCATCACCCCGGGGGAGGGCGGGAGAACGCCTGAGCAGTTCTTC. Translating it yields CAITPGEGGRTPEQFF. This chain joins TRBV10-3 and TRBJ2-1; 7 positions match TRBD2. After removal of 7 bases from V and 9 bases from J, the junction contained 18 bases not matched to a gene. CDR3 length: 16 residues. Germline V gives CDR1 ENHRY, CDR2 SYGVKD.

This chain joins TRBV18 and TRBJ2-2; 10 bases agree with TRBD2. Germline trimming cut 3 bases from V and 5 bases from J; bases unmatched to any gene: 9. From germline, CDR1 is KGHSH and CDR2 LQKENI. This CDR3 is 17 amino acids long. CDR3 region: CASSPLGLAVGTGELFF. The CDR3 coding sequence is TGTGCCAGCTCACCTCTCGGACTAGCGGTTGGAACCGGGGAGCTGTTTTTT.

This chain joins TRBV9 and TRBJ2-5; TRBD2 might be the D (5 bases). Trimming left V 4 bases short and J 3 bases short, with 13 bases between. The CDR3 length is 14 residues. Germline CDR1 reads SGDLS; CDR2 reads YYNGEE. CDR3 in DNA: TGTGCCAGCAGCCCCAGGACCGGGGAAGAGACCCAGTACTTC. It yields the protein CASSPRTGEETQYF.

V usage is TRBV19 and J usage is TRBJ2-5; D perhaps matches TRBD1 (6 bases). Trimming stripped 9 bases from V and 4 bases from J, with 15 bases between. CDR3 length equals 13 residues. Germline V gives CDR1 LNHDA, CDR2 SQIVND (reference sequence). CDR3 residues: CASQGTRRETQYF. The CDR3 DNA reads TGTGCCAGCCAAGGGACACGTAGAGAGACCCAGTACTTC.

The CDR3 region has the DNA TGTGCCTGGAGTGTGGGGACAAGCAACTCACCCCTCCACTTT. This translates into CAWSVGTSNSPLHF. The V gene is TRBV30, the J gene TRBJ1-6; D perhaps matches TRBD1 (6 bases). The V and J ends lost 0 bases and 10 bases respectively, with 13 bases between them. This CDR3 is 14 amino acids long. Per germline, CDR1 GTSNPN and CDR2 SVGIG (reference sequence).

The chain couples TRBV7-8 to TRBJ1-6; 11 bases are a match to TRBD1. V lost 5 bases to trimming and J lost 6 bases; unmatched junction nucleotides: 6. From germline, CDR1 is SGHVS and CDR2 FQNEAQ. This CDR3 is 16 amino acids long. DNA for the CDR3: TGTGCCAGCAGCCCCGGACAGGGGGCAAGTAATTCACCCCTCCACTTT. This translates into CASSPGQGASNSPLHF.

The chain couples TRBV28 to TRBJ2-1; D is perhaps TRBD2 (7 bases). Germline V gene data show CDR1 as MDHEN and CDR2 as SYDVKM. V was cut by 6 bases and J by 3 bases, with 21 bases left in between. The CDR3 consists of 17 residues. The CDR3 DNA is TGTGCCAGCAGATCCTGGGTAGGGGGAGGGGACTACAATGAGCAGTTCTTC. It is translated as CASRSWVGGGDYNEQFF.

The chain joins TRBV14 to TRBJ1-5, with 7 bases aligning to TRBD1. The V gene's germline CDR1 is SGHDN and CDR2 FVKESK. CDR3 length: 15 amino acids. V lost 4 bases to trimming and J lost 3 bases; unmatched junction nucleotides: 6. CDR3 in amino acids: CASSPGGQPNQPQHF. The DNA of the CDR3 is TGTGCCAGCAGCCCTGGGGGACAGCCCAATCAGCCCCAGCATTTT.

J is TRBJ2-5 and V is TRBV28; 7 bases agree with TRBD1. Germline CDR1 and CDR2: MDHEN and SYDVKM. The V and J ends lost 4 bases and 2 bases, in that order; junction bases with no gene match: 7. The CDR3 runs to 15 residues. This CDR3 reads CASSSPAGGQETQYF. The CDR3 bases are TGTGCCAGCAGTTCTCCGGCAGGGGGTCAAGAGACCCAGTACTTC.

This clone has more than one count but fewer than ten. The chain links TRBV15 to TRBJ2-3; TRBD2 agrees at 11 bases. The CDR3 is 17 amino acids. The germline CDR1 and CDR2 sequences are LNHNV and YYDKDF (reference sequence). The J segment lost 6 bases and the V segment lost 1 base, leaving 9 bases of the junction unmatched. CDR3 nucleotide sequence: TGTGCCACCAGCAGAGGGACTAGCGGGTTACGAAGGGATACGCAGTATTTT. As protein: CATSRGTSGLRRDTQYF.